This T cell receptor (beta chain) was identified in a study of graft-versus-host responses after intestinal transplantation. There are 17 residues in the CDR3. Per the germline V gene, CDR1 is SGHNT and CDR2 is YYREEE (reference sequence). V lost 5 bases, J lost 0 bases, and 8 bases stayed unmatched. Generated by immunoSEQ multiplex PCR, the TCRdb table keeps only in-frame clones and is missing some. The sample yields some 25,000 clones, approximately 40% seen once. J is TRBJ2-6 and V is TRBV5-4, with TRBD1 identical over 7 bases. The receptor was derived from a human patient who received an intestinal transplant. The sequencing here drew on alloreactive CD4+ T cells from a mixed lymphocyte reaction culture, taken before intestinal transplant. The sample's subset: CFSE-low proliferating T cells sorted from roughly six-day pre-transplant mixed lymphocyte reaction (GvH or HvG direction). The CDR3 spells CASRWDRTFSGANVLTF. In DNA, the CDR3 is TGTGCCAGCAGATGGGACAGAACCTTCTCTGGGGCCAACGTCCTGACTTTC.